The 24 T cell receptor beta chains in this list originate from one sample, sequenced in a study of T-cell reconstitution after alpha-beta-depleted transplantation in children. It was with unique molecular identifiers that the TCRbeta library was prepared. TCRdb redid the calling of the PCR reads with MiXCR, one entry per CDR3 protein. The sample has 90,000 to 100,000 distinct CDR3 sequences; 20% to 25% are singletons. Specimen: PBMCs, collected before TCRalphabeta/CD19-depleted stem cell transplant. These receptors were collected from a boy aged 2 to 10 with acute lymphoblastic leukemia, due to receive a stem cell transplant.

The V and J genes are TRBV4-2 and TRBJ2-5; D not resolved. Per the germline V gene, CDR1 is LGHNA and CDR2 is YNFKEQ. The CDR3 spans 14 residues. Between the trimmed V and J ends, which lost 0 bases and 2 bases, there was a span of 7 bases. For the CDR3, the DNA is TGTGCCAGCAGCCAAGATTTCGGGCAAGAGACCCAGTACTTC. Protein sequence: CASSQDFGQETQYF.

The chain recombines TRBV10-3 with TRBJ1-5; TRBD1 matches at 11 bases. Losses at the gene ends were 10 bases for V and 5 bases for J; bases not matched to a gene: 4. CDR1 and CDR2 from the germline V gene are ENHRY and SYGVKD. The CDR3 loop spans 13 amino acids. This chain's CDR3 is CATGGQGDQPQHF. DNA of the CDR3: TGTGCCACAGGGGGACAGGGGGATCAGCCCCAGCATTTT.

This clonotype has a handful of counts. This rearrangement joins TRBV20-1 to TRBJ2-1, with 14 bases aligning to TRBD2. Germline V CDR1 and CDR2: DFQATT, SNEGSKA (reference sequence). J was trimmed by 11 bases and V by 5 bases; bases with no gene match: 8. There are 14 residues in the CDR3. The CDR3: CSAHPGTSGSKQFF. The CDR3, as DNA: TGCAGTGCTCACCCTGGGACTAGCGGGAGTAAGCAGTTCTTC.

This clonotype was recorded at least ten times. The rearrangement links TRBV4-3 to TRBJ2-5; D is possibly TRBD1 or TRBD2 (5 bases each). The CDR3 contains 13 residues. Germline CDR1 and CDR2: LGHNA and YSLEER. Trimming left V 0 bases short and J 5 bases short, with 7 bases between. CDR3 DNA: TGCGCCAGCAGCCAAGATTGGGGGGAGACCCAGTACTTC. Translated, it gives CASSQDWGETQYF.

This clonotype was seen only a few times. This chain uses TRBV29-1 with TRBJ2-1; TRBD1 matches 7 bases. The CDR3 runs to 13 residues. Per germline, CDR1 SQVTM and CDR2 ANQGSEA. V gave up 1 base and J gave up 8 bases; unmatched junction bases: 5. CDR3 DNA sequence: TGCAGCGTTGAAGGGACAGGTTCGTATGAGCAGTTCTTC. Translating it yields CSVEGTGSYEQFF.

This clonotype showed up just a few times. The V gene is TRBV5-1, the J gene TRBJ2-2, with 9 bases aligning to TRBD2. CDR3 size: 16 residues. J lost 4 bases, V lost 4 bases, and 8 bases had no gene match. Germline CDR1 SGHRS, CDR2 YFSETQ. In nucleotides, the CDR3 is TGCGCCAGCAGCCAGACTAGCGGAGGCGGCACCGGGGAGCTGTTTTTT. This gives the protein CASSQTSGGGTGELFF.

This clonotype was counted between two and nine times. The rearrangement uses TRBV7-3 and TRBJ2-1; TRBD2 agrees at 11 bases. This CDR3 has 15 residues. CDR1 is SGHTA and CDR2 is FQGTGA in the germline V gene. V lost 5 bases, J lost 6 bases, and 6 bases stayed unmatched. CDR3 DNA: TGTGCCAGCAGCAAGGGACTAGCGGAGATCAATGAGCAGTTCTTC. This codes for CASSKGLAEINEQFF. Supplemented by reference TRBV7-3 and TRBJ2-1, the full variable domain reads GAGVSQTPSNKVTEKGKYVELRCDPISGHTALYWYRQSLGQGPEFLIYFQGTGAADDSGLPNDRFFAVRPEGSVSTLKIQRTERGDSAVYLCASSKGLAEINEQFFGPGTRLTVL.

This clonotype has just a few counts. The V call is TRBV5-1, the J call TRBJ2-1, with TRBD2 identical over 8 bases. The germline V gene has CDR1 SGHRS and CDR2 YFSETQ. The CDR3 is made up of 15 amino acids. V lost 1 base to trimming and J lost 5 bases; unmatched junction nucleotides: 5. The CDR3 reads CASSLTSGGHNEQFF. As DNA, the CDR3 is TGCGCCAGCAGCTTGACTAGCGGAGGGCACAATGAGCAGTTCTTC.

The CDR3: CSVDGFRSTDTQYF. The CDR3 region has the DNA TGCAGCGTTGATGGGTTCAGAAGCACAGATACGCAGTATTTT. The rearrangement links TRBV29-1 to TRBJ2-3; D is uncertain. This CDR3 is built from 14 residues. Trimming cost V 3 bases and J 0 bases, with 10 bases left between them. Germline CDR1 is SQVTM and CDR2 is ANQGSEA.

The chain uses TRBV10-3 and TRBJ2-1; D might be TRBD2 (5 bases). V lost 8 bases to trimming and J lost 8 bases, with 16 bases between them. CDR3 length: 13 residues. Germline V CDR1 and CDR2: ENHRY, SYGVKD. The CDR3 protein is CAIYGGPGDEQFF. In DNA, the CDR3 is TGTGCCATCTACGGAGGCCCCGGGGATGAGCAGTTCTTC.

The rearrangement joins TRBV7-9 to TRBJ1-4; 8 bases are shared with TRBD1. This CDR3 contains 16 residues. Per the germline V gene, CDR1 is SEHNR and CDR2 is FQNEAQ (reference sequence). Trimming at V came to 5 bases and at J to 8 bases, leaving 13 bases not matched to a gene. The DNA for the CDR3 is TGTGCCAGCAGCGCGTGGACAGGGCCCCAGCGAGAAAAACTGTTTTTT. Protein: CASSAWTGPQREKLFF.

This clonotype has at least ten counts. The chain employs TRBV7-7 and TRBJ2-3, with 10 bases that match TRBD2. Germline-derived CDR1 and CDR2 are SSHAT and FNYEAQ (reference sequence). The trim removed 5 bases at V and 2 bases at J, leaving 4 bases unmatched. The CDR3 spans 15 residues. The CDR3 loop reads CASSPGLANTDTQYF. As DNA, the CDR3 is TGTGCCAGCAGCCCGGGACTAGCGAACACAGATACGCAGTATTTT.

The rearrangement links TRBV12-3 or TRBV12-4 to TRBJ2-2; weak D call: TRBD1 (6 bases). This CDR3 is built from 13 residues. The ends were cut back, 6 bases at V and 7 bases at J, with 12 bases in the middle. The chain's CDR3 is CASRPTGSGELFF. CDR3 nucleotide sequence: TGTGCCAGCAGACCGACAGGTAGCGGGGAGCTGTTTTTT.

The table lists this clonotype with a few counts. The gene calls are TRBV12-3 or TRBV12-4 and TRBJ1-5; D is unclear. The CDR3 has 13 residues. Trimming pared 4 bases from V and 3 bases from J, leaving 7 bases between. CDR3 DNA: TGTGCCAGCAGTTGGGAGTACAATCAGCCCCAGCATTTT. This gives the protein CASSWEYNQPQHF.

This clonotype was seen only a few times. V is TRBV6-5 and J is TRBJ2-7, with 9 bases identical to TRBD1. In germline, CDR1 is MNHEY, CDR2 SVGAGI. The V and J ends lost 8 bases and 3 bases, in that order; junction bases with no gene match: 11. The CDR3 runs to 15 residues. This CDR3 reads CASLMSGTGSYEQYF. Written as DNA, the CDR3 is TGTGCCAGCCTCATGTCGGGGACAGGGAGCTACGAGCAGTACTTC.

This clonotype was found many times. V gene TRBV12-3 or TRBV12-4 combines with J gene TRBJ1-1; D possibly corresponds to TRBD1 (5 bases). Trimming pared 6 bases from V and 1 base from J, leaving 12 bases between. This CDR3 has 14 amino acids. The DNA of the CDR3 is TGTGCCAGCAGCCAGGGTCTGGGGAACACTGAAGCTTTCTTT. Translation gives CASSQGLGNTEAFF.

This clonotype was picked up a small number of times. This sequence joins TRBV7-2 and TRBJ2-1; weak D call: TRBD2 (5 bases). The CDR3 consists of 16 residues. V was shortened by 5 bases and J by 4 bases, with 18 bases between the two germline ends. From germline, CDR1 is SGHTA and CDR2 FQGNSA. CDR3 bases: TGTGCCAGCAGCCCCCTTCGCGGAGGTGTTTACAATGAGCAGTTCTTC. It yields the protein CASSPLRGGVYNEQFF.

The CDR3 loop reads CASSPGQAQETQYF. The CDR3 DNA follows: TGTGCCAGCAGCCCCGGACAGGCCCAAGAGACCCAGTACTTC. This chain connects TRBV7-2 to TRBJ2-5; 7 bases agree with TRBD1. Germline V gene data show CDR1 as SGHTA and CDR2 as FQGNSA. The CDR3 consists of 14 residues. The trim removed 5 bases at V and 1 base at J, leaving 4 bases unmatched.

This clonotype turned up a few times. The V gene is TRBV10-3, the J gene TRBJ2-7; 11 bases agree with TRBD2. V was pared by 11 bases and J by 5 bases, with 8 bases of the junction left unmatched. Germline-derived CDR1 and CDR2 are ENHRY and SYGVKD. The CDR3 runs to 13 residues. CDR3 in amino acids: CAVTSGSSDEQYF. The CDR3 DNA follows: TGTGCCGTCACTAGCGGGAGTTCGGACGAGCAGTACTTC.

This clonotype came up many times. CDR3 coding DNA: TGTGCCAGCAGCCGGGCTAGCACAGATACGCAGTATTTT. This gives the protein CASSRASTDTQYF. The chain recombines TRBV7-2 with TRBJ2-3; D remains ambiguous. CDR3 size: 13 residues. Germline CDR1 and CDR2: SGHTA and FQGNSA. The germline V and J ends were trimmed by 5 bases and 0 bases, with 6 bases remaining between them.

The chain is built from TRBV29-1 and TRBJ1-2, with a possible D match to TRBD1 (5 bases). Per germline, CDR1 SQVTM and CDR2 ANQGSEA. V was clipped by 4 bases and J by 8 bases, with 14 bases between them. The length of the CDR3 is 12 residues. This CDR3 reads CSVGDGGWGYTF. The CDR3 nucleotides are TGCAGCGTTGGCGATGGGGGTTGGGGCTACACCTTC.

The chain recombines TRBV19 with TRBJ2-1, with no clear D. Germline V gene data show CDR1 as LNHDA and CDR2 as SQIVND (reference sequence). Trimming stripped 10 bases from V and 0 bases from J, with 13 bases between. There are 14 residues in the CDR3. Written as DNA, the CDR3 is TGTGCCACTGCTAAGTCCCGCTCCTACAATGAGCAGTTCTTC. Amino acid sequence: CATAKSRSYNEQFF.

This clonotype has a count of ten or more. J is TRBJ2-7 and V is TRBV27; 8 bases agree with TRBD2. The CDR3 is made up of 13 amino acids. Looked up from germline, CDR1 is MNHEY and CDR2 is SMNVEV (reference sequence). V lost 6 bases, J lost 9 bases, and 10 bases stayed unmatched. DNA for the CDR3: TGTGCCAGCAGAGCGGGAGAGGGAAAGGGGCAGTACTTC. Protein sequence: CASRAGEGKGQYF.

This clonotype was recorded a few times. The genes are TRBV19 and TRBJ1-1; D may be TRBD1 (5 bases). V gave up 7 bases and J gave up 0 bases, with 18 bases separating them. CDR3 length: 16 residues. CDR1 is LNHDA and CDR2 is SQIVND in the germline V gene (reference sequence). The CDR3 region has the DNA TGTGCCAGTACATACGCTTGGGGACCGATGAACACTGAAGCTTTCTTT. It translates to CASTYAWGPMNTEAFF.